The entry below gives a single TCR beta chain sequence along with its context. What it recognizes is unknown. These data belong to a study of follicular helper T cells after annual influenza vaccination. Overall study: Some donors were sampled over the 2013-2014, 2014-2015 and 2015-2016 vaccinations.

The time point here: 2015-2016 season, 7 days after influenza vaccination. Each time point used about 35 to 110 mL of blood. Assay: immunoSEQ multiplex PCR; the TCRdb copy retains only in-frame clones and omits some. The table lists about 10,000 clones, more than 80% of them singletons, with about 0.5% in the top ten. Germline V lookup: CDR1 MNHEY, CDR2 SVGAGI. The CDR3 consists of 13 residues. Trimming took 1 base from V and 1 from J, leaving 4 bases between them. Study-wide findings and caveats: ICOS-CD38- cTfh most often held earlier Day 7 ICOS+CD38+ clones.

The sequence derives from an adult who received the influenza vaccine. Sequences were derived from CXCR5+ CD38- circulating T follicular helper cells from blood, sampled 7 days after influenza vaccination. Specified subset: circulating Tfh, non-naive CD4+CXCR5+PD-1+ (ICOS+CD38+ or ICOS-CD38-). The chain has TRBV6-5 and TRBJ1-1; D is unclear. For the CDR3, the DNA is TGTGCCAGCAGTTACTGGGAGAACACTGAAGCTTTCTTT. It encodes CASSYWENTEAFF.